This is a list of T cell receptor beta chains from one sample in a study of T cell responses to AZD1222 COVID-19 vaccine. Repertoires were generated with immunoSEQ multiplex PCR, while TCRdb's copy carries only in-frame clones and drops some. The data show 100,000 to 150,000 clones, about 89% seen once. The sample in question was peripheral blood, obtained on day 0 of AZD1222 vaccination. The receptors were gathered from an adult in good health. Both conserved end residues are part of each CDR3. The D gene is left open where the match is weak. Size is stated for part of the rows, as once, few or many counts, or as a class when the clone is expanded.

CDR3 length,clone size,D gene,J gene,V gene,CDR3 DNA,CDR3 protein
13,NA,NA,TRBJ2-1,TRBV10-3,TGTGCCATCAGTGAGTCGGGATACAATGAGCAGTTCTTC,CAISESGYNEQFF
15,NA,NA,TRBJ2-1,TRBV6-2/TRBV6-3,TGTGCCAGCAGTTACGCCGGGAGTTCCTACAATGAGCAGTTCTTC,CASSYAGSSYNEQFF
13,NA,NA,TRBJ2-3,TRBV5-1,TGCGCCAGCTCCCGGGGCTACACAGATACGCAGTATTTT,CASSRGYTDTQYF
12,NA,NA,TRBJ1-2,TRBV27,TGTGCCAGCAGACGAGCTAACTATGGCTACACCTTC,CASRRANYGYTF
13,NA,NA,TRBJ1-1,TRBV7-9,TGTGCCAGCAGCTCGGCGGTGAACACTGAAGCTTTCTTT,CASSSAVNTEAFF
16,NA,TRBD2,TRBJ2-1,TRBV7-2,TGTGCCAGCAGGCTCATGGGACTAGCGGGAGTGGGTGAGCAGTTCTTC,CASRLMGLAGVGEQFF
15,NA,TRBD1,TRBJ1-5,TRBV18,TGTGCCAGCTCACAGGGGGCGGGCGGCAATCAGCCCCAGCATTTT,CASSQGAGGNQPQHF
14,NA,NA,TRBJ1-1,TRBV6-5,TGTGCCAGCAACTACGCTGAGGGTAACACTGAAGCTTTCTTT,CASNYAEGNTEAFF
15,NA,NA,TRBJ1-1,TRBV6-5,TGTGCCAGCAGCTACCCCGTACAGGGAAACACTGAAGCTTTCTTT,CASSYPVQGNTEAFF
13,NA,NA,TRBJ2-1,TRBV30,TGTGCCTGGAGTGTACTACTCCACAATGAGCAGTTCTTC,CAWSVLLHNEQFF
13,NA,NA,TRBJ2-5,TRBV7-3,TGTGCCAGCAGCCCAGGCAGGGTTGAGACCCAGTACTTC,CASSPGRVETQYF
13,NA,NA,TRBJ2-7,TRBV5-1,TGCGCCAGCAGCTCGGGACGGTCCTACGAGCAGTACTTC,CASSSGRSYEQYF
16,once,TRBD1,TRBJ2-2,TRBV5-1,TGCGCCAGCAGGCGGGACAGGGGGCGGCCCACCGGGGAGCTGTTTTTT,CASRRDRGRPTGELFF
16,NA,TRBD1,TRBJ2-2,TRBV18,TGTGCCAGCTCACAACAGGGGGGCGCGAACACCGGGGAGCTGTTTTTT,CASSQQGGANTGELFF
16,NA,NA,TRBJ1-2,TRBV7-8,TGTGCCAGCAGCTTTCGGACCAACGGGGGCAACTATGGCTACACCTTC,CASSFRTNGGNYGYTF
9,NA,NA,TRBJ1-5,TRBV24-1,TGTGCCACCAACATTACCGGGCATTTT,CATNITGHF
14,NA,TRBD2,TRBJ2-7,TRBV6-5,TGTGCCAGCACCCCGGGAGGTTCTTTTTACGAGCAGTACTTC,CASTPGGSFYEQYF
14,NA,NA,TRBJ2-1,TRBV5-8,TGTGCCAGCAGTGGGGGGGCGCATGTCAATGAGCAGTTCTTC,CASSGGAHVNEQFF